This T cell receptor beta chain was captured in a study of T cell repertoires in cytomegalovirus infection. Study-level results: CMV-specific TCR beta clonotypes restricted by HLA-C were the ones dominating the ex vivo response.

Many counts were recorded for this clonotype. Its cognate antigen is unknown. Per germline, CDR1 MDHEN and CDR2 SYDVKM. J gave up 5 bases and V 6 bases, and 6 bases lay outside the gene matches. The CDR3 is 13 residues long. MiXCR, applied by TCRdb to the reads, yields one record per CDR3 protein. The table records approximately 76,000 distinct CDR3 sequences, 3% to 4.5% of them present only once. The V and J genes are TRBV28 and TRBJ1-2; 7 nucleotides agree with TRBD1. Source material: PBMCs. The receptor comes from a human donor in good health (CMV status not recorded). Some clones in this sample may be carry-over from other donors' samples. This CDR3 is CASSATGKYGYTF. The CDR3 coding sequence is TGTGCCAGCAGCGCGACAGGGAAGTATGGCTACACCTTC.